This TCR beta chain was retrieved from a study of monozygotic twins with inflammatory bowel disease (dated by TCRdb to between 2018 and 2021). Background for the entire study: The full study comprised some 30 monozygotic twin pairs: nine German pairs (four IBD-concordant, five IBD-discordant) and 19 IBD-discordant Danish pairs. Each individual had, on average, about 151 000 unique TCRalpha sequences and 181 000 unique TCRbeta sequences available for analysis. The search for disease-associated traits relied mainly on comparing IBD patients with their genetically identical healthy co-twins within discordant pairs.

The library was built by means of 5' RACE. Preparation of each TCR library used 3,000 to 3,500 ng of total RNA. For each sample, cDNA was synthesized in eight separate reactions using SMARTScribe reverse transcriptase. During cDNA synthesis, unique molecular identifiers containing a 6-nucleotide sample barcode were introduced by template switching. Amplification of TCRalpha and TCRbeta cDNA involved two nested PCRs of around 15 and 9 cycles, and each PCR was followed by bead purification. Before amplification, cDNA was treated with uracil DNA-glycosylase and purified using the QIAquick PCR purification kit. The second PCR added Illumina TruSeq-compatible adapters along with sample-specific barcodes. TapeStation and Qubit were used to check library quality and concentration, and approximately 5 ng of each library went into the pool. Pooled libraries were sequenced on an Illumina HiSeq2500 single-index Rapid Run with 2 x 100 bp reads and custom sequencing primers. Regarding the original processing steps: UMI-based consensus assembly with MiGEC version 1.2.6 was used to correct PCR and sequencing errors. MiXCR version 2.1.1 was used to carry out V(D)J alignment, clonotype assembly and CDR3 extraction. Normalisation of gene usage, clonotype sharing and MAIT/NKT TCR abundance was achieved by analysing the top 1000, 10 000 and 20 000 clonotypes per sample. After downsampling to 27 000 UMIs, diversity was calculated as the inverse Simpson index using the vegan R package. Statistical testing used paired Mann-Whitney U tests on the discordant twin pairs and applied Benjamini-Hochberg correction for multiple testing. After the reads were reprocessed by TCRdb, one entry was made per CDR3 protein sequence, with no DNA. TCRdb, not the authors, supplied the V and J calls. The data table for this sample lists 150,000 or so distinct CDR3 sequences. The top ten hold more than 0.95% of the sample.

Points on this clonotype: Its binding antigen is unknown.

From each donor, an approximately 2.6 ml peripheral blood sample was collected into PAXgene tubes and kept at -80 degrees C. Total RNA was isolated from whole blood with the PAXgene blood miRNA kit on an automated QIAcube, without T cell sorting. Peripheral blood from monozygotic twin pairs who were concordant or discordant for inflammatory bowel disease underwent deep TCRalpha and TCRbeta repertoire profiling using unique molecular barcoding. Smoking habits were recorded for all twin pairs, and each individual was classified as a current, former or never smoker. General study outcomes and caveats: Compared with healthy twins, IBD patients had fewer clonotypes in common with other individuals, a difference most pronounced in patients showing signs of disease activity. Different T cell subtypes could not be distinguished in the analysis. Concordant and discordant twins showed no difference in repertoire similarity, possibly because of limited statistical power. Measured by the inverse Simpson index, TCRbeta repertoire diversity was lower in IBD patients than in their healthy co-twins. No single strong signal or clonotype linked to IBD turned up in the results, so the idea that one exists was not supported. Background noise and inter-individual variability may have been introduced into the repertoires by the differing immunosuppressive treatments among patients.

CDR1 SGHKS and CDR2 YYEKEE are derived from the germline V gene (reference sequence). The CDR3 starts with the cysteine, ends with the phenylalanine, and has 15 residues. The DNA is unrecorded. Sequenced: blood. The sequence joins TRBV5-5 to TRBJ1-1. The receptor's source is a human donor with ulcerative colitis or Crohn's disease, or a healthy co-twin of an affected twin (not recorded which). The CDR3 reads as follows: CASSLLATQGTEAFF.